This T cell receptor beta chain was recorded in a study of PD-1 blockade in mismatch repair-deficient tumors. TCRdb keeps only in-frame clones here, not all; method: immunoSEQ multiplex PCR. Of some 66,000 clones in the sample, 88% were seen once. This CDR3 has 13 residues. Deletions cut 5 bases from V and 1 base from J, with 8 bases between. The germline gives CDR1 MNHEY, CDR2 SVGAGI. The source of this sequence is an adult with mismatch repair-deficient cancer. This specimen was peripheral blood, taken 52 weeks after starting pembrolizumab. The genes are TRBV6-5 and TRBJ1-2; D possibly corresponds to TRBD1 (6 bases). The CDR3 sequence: CASSTGLNYGYTF. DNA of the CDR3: TGTGCCAGCAGTACAGGGCTTAACTATGGCTACACCTTC.